Listed here are 20 T cell receptor beta chains from one sample, sequenced in a study of human T cells and chemical hapten exposure. Each CDR3 protein is one row after TCRdb ran MiXCR on the RACE reads. Among 350,000 to 450,000 distinct CDR3 sequences listed, roughly 5.3% were seen once. Specified time point: pre-sensitization, week 0. Treatment noted: therapeutic diphenylcyclopropenone sensitization with weekly scalp DPC. The sequences come from whole blood, collected in connection with sensitization to the hapten diphenylcyclopropenone (DPC). All receptors derive from a woman in her forties or fifties with alopecia areata. Some clones in this sample may be carry-over from other donors' samples.

This chain uses TRBV4-1 with TRBJ2-1; 10 bases are shared with TRBD2. Germline CDR1 MGHRA, CDR2 YSYEKL. This CDR3 region has 16 residues. Trimming took 1 base from V and 6 from J; bases not matched to a gene: 6. Here the CDR3 reads CASSQVEREGRNEQFF. CDR3 DNA: TGCGCCAGCAGCCAAGTCGAGCGGGAGGGCCGCAATGAGCAGTTCTTC.

This clonotype came up a few times. V usage is TRBV4-2 and J usage is TRBJ2-4; D not resolved. V dropped 0 bases and J dropped 1 base, with 13 bases sitting between them. The germline CDR1 and CDR2 sequences are LGHNA and YNFKEQ. The CDR3 is 17 residues long. The CDR3 is CASSQDRSVGAKNIQYF. CDR3 in DNA: TGTGCCAGCAGCCAAGATCGATCCGTTGGGGCCAAAAACATTCAGTACTTC.

The chain employs TRBV2 and TRBJ1-6, with D unresolved. Deletions cut 8 bases from V and 7 bases from J, with 15 bases between. The germline gives CDR1 SNHLY, CDR2 FYNNEI. The CDR3 totals 14 residues. The CDR3 DNA reads TGTGCCAGCGGAGACGGGAGATACAATTCACCCCTCCACTTT. Protein sequence: CASGDGRYNSPLHF.

CDR3 residues: CSSSGQREFYEQYF. The CDR3, as DNA: TGCAGTTCCTCCGGCCAGCGGGAATTCTACGAGCAGTACTTC. V gene TRBV20-1 combines with J gene TRBJ2-7, with TRBD2 matching 7 bases. CDR3 length: 14 residues. Germline CDR1 reads DFQATT; CDR2 reads SNEGSKA (reference sequence). V shed 8 bases, J shed 3 bases, and the junction held 13 bases outside the gene matches.

This clonotype occurred many times. For the CDR3, the DNA is TGCAGTGCTGGGACTTCACAGGGGAACACTGAAGCTTTCTTT. Protein sequence: CSAGTSQGNTEAFF. The genes are TRBV20-1 and TRBJ1-1, with D possibly being TRBD1 (6 bases). The CDR3 runs 14 residues. V was shortened by 5 bases and J by 1 base, with 14 bases between the two germline ends. The germline V gene has CDR1 DFQATT and CDR2 SNEGSKA (reference sequence).

The rearrangement uses TRBV4-1 and TRBJ1-6; D ambiguous. The ends were cut back, 4 bases at V and 9 bases at J, with 10 bases in the middle. The CDR3 has 13 amino acids. The germline V gene has CDR1 MGHRA and CDR2 YSYEKL. CDR3 in amino acids: CASSPARPSPLHF. The DNA for the CDR3 is TGCGCCAGCAGCCCCGCGAGGCCTTCACCCCTCCACTTT.

This clonotype showed up many times. The rearrangement uses TRBV5-5 and TRBJ2-7, with D tentatively TRBD1 (6 bases). Per germline, CDR1 SGHKS and CDR2 YYEKEE (reference sequence). The CDR3 has 13 amino acids. V was trimmed by 2 bases and J by 3 bases, leaving 9 bases between them. CDR3 DNA sequence: TGTGCCAGCAGCTTCCGGGACATCTACGAGCAGTACTTC. It codes for CASSFRDIYEQYF.

The sample holds a few counts of this clonotype. The CDR3 DNA is TGTGCCAGCAGCTTAAAGGTTCGACTAGCGGGAGGGCGGGATACGCAGTATTTT. Protein product: CASSLKVRLAGGRDTQYF. The genes are TRBV7-9 and TRBJ2-3, with 14 bases aligning to TRBD2. CDR1 is SEHNR and CDR2 is FQNEAQ in the germline V gene (reference sequence). The CDR3 is 18 amino acids. V gave up 2 bases and J gave up 6 bases; unmatched junction bases: 10.

CDR3 bases: TGCAGCGCCGACAGGGACCTGAACACTGAAGCTTTCTTT. It encodes CSADRDLNTEAFF. This chain links TRBV29-1 with TRBJ1-1; 7 bases are shared with TRBD1. The CDR3 runs to 13 residues. The germline CDR1 and CDR2 sequences are SQVTM and ANQGSEA. Trimming at V came to 7 bases and at J to 0 bases, leaving 5 bases not matched to a gene.

This clonotype appeared many times. The V gene is TRBV6-2 or TRBV6-3, the J gene TRBJ2-3; TRBD2 matches 10 bases. The CDR3 length is 15 residues. Germline loops: CDR1 MNHEY, CDR2 SVGEGT. V lost 0 bases, J lost 5 bases, and 2 bases stayed unmatched. For the CDR3, the DNA is TGTGCCAGCAGTTACTCTGAGCGGGAGGGAGATACGCAGTATTTT. As protein: CASSYSEREGDTQYF.

This clonotype turned up a few times. The V gene is TRBV9, the J gene TRBJ1-2; D not certain. Germline CDR1 and CDR2: SGDLS and YYNGEE. V lost 0 bases, J lost 2 bases, and 5 bases lay in between. The CDR3 runs to 13 residues. CDR3 loop: CASSVAQNYGYTF. In DNA, the CDR3 is TGTGCCAGCAGCGTAGCACAGAACTATGGCTACACCTTC.

In its sample, this clonotype was seen a few times. V gene TRBV4-1 combines with J gene TRBJ1-5, with D perhaps TRBD1 (5 bases). Trimming took off 7 bases at V and 4 bases at J, with 14 bases between the two ends. The CDR3 totals 14 residues. Germline CDR1 and CDR2: MGHRA and YSYEKL. As DNA, the CDR3 is TGCGCCAGCACACCGGGGCCAGAAAATCAGCCCCAGCATTTT. Residues: CASTPGPENQPQHF.

This clonotype was counted only a few times. The CDR3 here is CASSRHLNQPQHF. CDR3 DNA: TGTGCCAGCAGCCGACACCTCAATCAGCCCCAGCATTTT. J is TRBJ1-5 and V is TRBV4-2; D unclear. Between the trimmed V and J ends, which lost 4 bases and 3 bases, there was a span of 7 bases. The germline gives CDR1 LGHNA, CDR2 YNFKEQ. The CDR3 is made up of 13 amino acids.

This clonotype was found many times. This rearrangement joins TRBV12-3 or TRBV12-4 to TRBJ2-3; a weak D match, TRBD2 (5 bases). This CDR3 is 15 amino acids long. Trimming stripped 3 bases from V and 2 bases from J, with 12 bases between. The CDR3 is CASSFGRGPTDTQYF. The CDR3 DNA reads TGTGCCAGCAGTTTTGGACGAGGGCCCACAGATACGCAGTATTTT.

The genes are TRBV7-6 and TRBJ1-1; a weak D match, TRBD1 (6 bases). Germline assignment: CDR1 SGHVS and CDR2 FNYEAQ. With 4 bases removed from V and 1 base from J, the gap between germline ends came to 10 bases. This CDR3 is 14 amino acids long. CDR3 sequence: CASSSGQSNTEAFF. CDR3 nucleotide sequence: TGTGCCAGCAGCTCCGGACAGTCGAACACTGAAGCTTTCTTT.

This clonotype was detected many times. The V gene is TRBV20-1, the J gene TRBJ2-1; D uncertain. The CDR3 has 14 residues. V lost 3 bases to trimming and J lost 4 bases, with 13 bases between them. Germline assignment: CDR1 DFQATT and CDR2 SNEGSKA (reference sequence). This CDR3 is CSASFSSFYNEQFF. CDR3 DNA sequence: TGCAGTGCTAGTTTCAGTAGTTTTTACAATGAGCAGTTCTTC.

This clonotype was detected many times. The chain couples TRBV6-5 to TRBJ2-5; the D is unclear. Germline V gene lookup returns CDR1 MNHEY and CDR2 SVGAGI. This CDR3 is built from 12 residues. The germline V and J ends were trimmed by 5 bases and 3 bases, with 7 bases remaining between them. CDR3 loop: CASSLTKETQYF. CDR3 in DNA: TGTGCCAGCAGTCTTACGAAAGAGACCCAGTACTTC.

This clonotype was recorded at least ten times. This sequence joins TRBV2 and TRBJ2-3; D remains unclear. Per germline, CDR1 SNHLY and CDR2 FYNNEI. Trimming removed 4 bases at V and 5 bases at J, with 4 bases between. The CDR3 runs 11 residues. This chain's CDR3 is CASSAQDTQYF. In nucleotides, the CDR3 is TGTGCCAGCAGTGCCCAAGATACGCAGTATTTT.

This clonotype was observed a handful of times. The rearrangement uses TRBV5-6 and TRBJ1-5; D might be TRBD1 (5 bases). The CDR3 has 16 residues. Germline V gene sequence: CDR1 SGHDT, CDR2 YYEEEE. The V end was cut by 0 bases, the J end by 4 bases, with 14 bases between. The DNA of the CDR3 is TGTGCCAGCAGCTTGGCCGGGGGATCCTATAATCAGCCCCAGCATTTT. It specifies CASSLAGGSYNQPQHF.

This clonotype was recorded many times. The chain combines TRBV29-1 with TRBJ1-1; possible D gene TRBD1, 5 bases. The CDR3 totals 13 residues. The germline V and J ends were trimmed by 4 bases and 1 base, with 10 bases remaining between them. Germline assignment: CDR1 SQVTM and CDR2 ANQGSEA. The DNA for the CDR3 is TGCAGCGTTGCCCTGGGGCAGAACACTGAAGCTTTCTTT. As protein: CSVALGQNTEAFF.